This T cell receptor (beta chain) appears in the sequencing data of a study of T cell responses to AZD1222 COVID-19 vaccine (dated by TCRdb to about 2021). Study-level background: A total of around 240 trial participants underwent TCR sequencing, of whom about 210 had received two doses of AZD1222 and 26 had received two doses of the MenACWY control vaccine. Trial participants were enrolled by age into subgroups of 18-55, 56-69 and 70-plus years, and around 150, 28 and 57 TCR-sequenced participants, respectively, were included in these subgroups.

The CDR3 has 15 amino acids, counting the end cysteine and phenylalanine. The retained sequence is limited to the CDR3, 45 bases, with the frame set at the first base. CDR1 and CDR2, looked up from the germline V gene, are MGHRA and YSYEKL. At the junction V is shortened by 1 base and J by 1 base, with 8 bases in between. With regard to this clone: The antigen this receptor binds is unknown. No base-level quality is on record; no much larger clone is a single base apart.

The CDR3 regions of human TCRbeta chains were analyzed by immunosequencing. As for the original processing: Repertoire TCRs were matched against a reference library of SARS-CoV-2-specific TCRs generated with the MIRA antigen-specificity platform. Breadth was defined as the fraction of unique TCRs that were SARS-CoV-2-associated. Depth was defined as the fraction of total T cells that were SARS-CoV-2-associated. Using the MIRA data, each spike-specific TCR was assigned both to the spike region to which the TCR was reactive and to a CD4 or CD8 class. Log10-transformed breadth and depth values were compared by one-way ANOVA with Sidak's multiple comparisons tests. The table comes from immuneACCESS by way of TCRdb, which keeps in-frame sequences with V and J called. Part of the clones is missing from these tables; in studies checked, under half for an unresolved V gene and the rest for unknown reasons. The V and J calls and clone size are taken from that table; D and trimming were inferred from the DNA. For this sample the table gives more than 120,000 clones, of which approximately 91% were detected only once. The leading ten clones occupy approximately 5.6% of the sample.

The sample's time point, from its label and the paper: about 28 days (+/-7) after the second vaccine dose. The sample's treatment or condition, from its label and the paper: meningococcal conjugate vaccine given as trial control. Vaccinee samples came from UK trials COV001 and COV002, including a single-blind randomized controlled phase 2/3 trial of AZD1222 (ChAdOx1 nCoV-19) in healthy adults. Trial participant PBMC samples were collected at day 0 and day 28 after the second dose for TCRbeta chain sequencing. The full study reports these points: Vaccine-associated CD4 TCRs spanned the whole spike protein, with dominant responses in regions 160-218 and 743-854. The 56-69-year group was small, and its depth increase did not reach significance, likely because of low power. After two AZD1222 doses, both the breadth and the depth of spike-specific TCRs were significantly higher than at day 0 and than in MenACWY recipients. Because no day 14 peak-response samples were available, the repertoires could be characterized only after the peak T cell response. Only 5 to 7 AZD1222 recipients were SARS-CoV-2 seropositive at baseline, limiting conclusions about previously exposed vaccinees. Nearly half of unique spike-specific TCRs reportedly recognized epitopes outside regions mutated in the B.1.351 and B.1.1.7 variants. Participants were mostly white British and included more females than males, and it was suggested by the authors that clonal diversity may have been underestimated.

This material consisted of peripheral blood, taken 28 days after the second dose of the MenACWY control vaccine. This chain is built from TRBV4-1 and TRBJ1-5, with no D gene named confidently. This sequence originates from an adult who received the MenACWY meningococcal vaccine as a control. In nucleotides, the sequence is TGCGCCAGCAGCCAAGGGGATATGAGCAATCAGCCCCAGCATTTT. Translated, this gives CASSQGDMSNQPQHF.